This TCR beta chain was recorded in a study of cytomegalovirus exposure and HLA in healthy donors. The ends lost 2 bases at V and 5 bases at J; junction bases unmatched: 2. The CDR3 loop spans 15 amino acids. In this sample, this clone turned up once. The data were produced by immunoSEQ multiplex PCR, yet TCRdb's version contains in-frame clones alone and is incomplete. The profile covers some 130,000 clones, with more than 75% appearing a single time and about 6.9% taken by the ten largest. Sequenced sample: PBMCs. The origin of this receptor is a young woman in good health and CMV-seropositive. The chain is built from TRBV23-1 and TRBJ2-5; 13 bases match TRBD2. TRBV23-1 is known as an ORF, though its function is uncertain. CDR3 amino acids: CASSQGTSGIETQYF. The CDR3 nucleotides read TGCGCCAGCAGTCAAGGGACTAGCGGGATTGAGACCCAGTACTTC.